Following are 14 T cell receptor beta chains from one sample sequenced in a study of monozygotic twins with inflammatory bowel disease (dated by TCRdb to between 2018 and 2020). The method was 5' RACE. For sequencing, an Illumina HiSeq 2500 was employed. TCRdb reprocessed the raw reads; every CDR3 protein sequence is a single record, and DNA is not supplied. The sample table on file contains approximately 330,000 distinct CDR3 sequences. Roughly 2% of the sample is in the top ten clones. The sample comprised blood. The receptors stem from a human donor with ulcerative colitis or Crohn's disease, or a healthy co-twin of an affected twin (not recorded which).

CDR3 protein: CASSLAGLANGNEQFF. The rearrangement uses TRBV5-1 and TRBJ2-1; TCRdb's D call, TRBD2, is unchecked because there is no DNA. Germline V gene sequence: CDR1 SGHRS, CDR2 YFSETQ. The CDR3 extends over 16 amino acids.

CDR3: CASSYLPTTGGRLNSPLHF. The J gene is TRBJ1-6, the V gene TRBV6-5; checking the TCRdb D call of TRBD1 is not possible without DNA. The CDR3 totals 19 residues. Germline-derived CDR1 and CDR2 are MNHEY and SVGAGI.

V is TRBV6-1 and J is TRBJ2-1; the D gene TCRdb calls, TRBD1, cannot be checked with no DNA. The CDR3 runs 12 residues. Germline V gene lookup returns CDR1 MNHNS and CDR2 SASEGT. This CDR3 reads CASSDRGHEQFF.

The chain couples TRBV29-1 to TRBJ2-2; TCRdb's assignment of TRBD2 cannot be checked, as there is no DNA. This CDR3 is built from 13 residues. The germline CDR1 and CDR2 sequences are SQVTM and ANQGSEA. CDR3 in amino acids: CSVLGLVPGELFF.

The chain couples TRBV20-1 to TRBJ1-1; TCRdb selects TRBD1, and the lack of DNA leaves this call unchecked. The germline CDR1 and CDR2 sequences are DFQATT and SNEGSKA (reference sequence). The length of the CDR3 is 15 residues. The CDR3 spells CSARGLQGARTEAFF.

This chain uses TRBV6-6 with TRBJ1-6. Germline V gene lookup returns CDR1 MNHNY and CDR2 SVGAGI (reference sequence). The CDR3 is 13 amino acids. The CDR3 sequence: CASSFTRDSPLHF.

The V call is TRBV4-2, the J call TRBJ2-7. Per germline, CDR1 LGHNA and CDR2 YNFKEQ. This CDR3 contains 16 residues. CDR3 sequence: CASSQDLAAAPYEQYF.

The chain recombines TRBV5-1 with TRBJ2-7; TCRdb lists TRBD1, though no DNA is available to test this call. Germline V gene data show CDR1 as SGHRS and CDR2 as YFSETQ. The CDR3 has 14 amino acids. CDR3 in amino acids: CASSLGGGDYEQYF.

The CDR3 region is CASSYAGLEQFF. This chain joins TRBV12-3 or TRBV12-4 and TRBJ2-1; the TCRdb call, TRBD1, lacks DNA for checking. This CDR3 has 12 amino acids.

The CDR3 sequence is CASSLGLQSSSTDTQYF. The V gene is TRBV5-1, the J gene TRBJ2-3. The CDR3 extends over 17 amino acids. CDR1 is SGHRS, CDR2 YFSETQ, per germline.

The chain has TRBV11-2 and TRBJ1-3; TCRdb picks TRBD1, but there is no DNA to check that call. Germline lookup yields CDR1 SGHAT and CDR2 FQNNGV. CDR3 length equals 18 residues. CDR3 in amino acids: CASSLFPPGQVSGNTIYF.

The CDR3: CASSLDDGGADTQYF. The chain links TRBV7-2 to TRBJ2-3; absent DNA, TCRdb's TRBD1 call cannot be checked. Germline CDR1 and CDR2: SGHTA and FQGNSA. The CDR3 spans 15 residues.

The rearrangement joins TRBV4-1 to TRBJ1-1. There are 12 residues in the CDR3. Germline values: CDR1 MGHRA, CDR2 YSYEKL. This chain's CDR3 is CASSQGTLEAFF.

This chain uses TRBV30 with TRBJ1-5; TCRdb proposes TRBD1, but this gene call is untestable without DNA. Germline V CDR1 and CDR2: GTSNPN, SVGIG (reference sequence). The CDR3 length is 13 residues. CDR3: CAWSGYSNQPQHF.